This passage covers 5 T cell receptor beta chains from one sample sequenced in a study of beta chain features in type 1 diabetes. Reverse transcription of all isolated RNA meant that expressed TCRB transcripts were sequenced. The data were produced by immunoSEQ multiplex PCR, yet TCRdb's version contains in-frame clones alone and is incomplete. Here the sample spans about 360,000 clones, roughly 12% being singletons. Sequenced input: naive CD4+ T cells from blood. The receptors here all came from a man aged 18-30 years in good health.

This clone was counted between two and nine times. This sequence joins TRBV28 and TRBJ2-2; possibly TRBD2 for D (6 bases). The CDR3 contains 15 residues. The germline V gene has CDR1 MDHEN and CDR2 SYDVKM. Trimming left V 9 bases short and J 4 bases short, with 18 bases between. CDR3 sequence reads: CASRAYRRGTGELFF. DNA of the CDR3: TGTGCCAGTCGAGCCTACAGGAGGGGCACCGGGGAGCTGTTTTTT.

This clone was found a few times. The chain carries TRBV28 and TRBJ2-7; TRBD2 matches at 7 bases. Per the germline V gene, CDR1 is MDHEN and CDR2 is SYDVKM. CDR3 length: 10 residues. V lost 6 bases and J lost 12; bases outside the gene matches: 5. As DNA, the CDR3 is TGTGCCAGCAGGGCGCGGGGGTGGTACTTC. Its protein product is CASRARGWYF.

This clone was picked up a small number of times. CDR3 sequence (DNA): TGCGCCAGCAGCCAAGATTACGGGGACAGGTCACCGAACACTGAAGCTTTCTTT. It encodes CASSQDYGDRSPNTEAFF. The chain joins TRBV4-1 to TRBJ1-1; 8 bases agree with TRBD1. CDR1 MGHRA and CDR2 YSYEKL come from the germline V gene. CDR3 length equals 18 residues. V was clipped by 0 bases and J by 1 base; unmatched bases: 10.

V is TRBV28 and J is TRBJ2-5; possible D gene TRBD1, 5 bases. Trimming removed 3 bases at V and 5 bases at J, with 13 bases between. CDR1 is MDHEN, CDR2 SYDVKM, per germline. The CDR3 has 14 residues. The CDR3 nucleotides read TGTGCCAGCAGTTTCACAGGTTCGTGGGAGACCCAGTACTTC. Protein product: CASSFTGSWETQYF.

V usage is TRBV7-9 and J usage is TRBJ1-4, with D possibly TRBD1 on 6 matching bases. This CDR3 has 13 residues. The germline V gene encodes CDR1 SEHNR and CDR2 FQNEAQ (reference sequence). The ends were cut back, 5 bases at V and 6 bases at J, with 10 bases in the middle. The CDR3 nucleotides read TGTGCCAGCAGCCGGAACAGGGATGAAAAACTGTTTTTT. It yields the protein CASSRNRDEKLFF.